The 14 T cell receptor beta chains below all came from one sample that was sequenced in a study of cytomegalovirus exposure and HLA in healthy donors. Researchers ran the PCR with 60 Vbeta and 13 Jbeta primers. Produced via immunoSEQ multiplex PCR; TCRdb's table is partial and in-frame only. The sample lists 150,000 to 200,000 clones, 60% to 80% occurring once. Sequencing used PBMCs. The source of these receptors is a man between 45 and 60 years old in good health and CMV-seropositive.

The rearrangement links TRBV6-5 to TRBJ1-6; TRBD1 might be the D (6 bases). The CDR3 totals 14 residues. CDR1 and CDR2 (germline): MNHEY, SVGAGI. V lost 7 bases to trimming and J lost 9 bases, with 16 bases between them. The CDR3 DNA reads TGTGCCAGCATTCGGGTACAGGGCCGTTCACCCCTCCACTTT. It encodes CASIRVQGRSPLHF.

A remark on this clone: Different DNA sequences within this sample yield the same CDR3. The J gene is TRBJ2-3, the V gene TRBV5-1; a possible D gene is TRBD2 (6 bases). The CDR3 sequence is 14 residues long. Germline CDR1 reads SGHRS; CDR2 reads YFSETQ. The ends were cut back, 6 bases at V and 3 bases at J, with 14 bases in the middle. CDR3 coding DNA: TGCGCCAGCACCAGTAGGGGAGGAACAGATACGCAGTATTTT. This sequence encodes CASTSRGGTDTQYF. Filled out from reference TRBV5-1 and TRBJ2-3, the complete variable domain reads KAGVTQTPRYLIKTRGQQVTLSCSPISGHRSVSWYQQTPGQGLQFLFEYFSETQRNKGNFPGRFSGRQFSNSRSEMNVSTLELGDSALYLCASTSRGGTDTQYFGPGTRLTVL.

The CDR3 bases are TGTGCCAGCATAGTCCCGGGGGGAAACACCATATATTTT. This encodes CASIVPGGNTIYF. This chain uses TRBV25-1 with TRBJ1-3, with no clear D. The V and J ends lost 7 bases and 4 bases respectively, with 11 bases between them. Germline CDR1 reads MGHDK; CDR2 reads SYGVNS. The CDR3 runs to 13 residues.

In DNA form, the CDR3 reads TGTGCCAGCAGCTTCGAACTTCTTCAGGGGGCCGGGGGCTACACCTTC. It yields the protein CASSFELLQGAGGYTF. The V call is TRBV5-6, the J call TRBJ1-2, with TRBD1 matching over 8 bases. The germline gives CDR1 SGHDT, CDR2 YYEEEE. V trimming: 2 bases; J trimming: 8 bases; junction bases outside the gene matches: 14. The CDR3 length is 16 residues.

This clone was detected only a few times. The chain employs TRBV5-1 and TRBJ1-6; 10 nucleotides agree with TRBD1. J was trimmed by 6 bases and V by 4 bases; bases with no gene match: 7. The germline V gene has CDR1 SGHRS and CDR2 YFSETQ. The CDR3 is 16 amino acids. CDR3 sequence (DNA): TGCGCCAGCAGCCCGATGGGGACAGGGGCTAATTCACCCCTCCACTTT. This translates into CASSPMGTGANSPLHF.

CDR3 in amino acids: CASNLGWGPDSYEQYV. DNA of the CDR3: TGTGCCAGCAACCTTGGGTGGGGGCCTGATTCCTACGAGCAGTACGTC. The rearrangement uses TRBV7-8 and TRBJ2-7; possible D gene TRBD1, 6 bases. Trimming cost V 7 bases and J 1 base, with 20 bases left between them. CDR3 length: 16 amino acids. Germline CDR1 is SGHVS and CDR2 is FQNEAQ.

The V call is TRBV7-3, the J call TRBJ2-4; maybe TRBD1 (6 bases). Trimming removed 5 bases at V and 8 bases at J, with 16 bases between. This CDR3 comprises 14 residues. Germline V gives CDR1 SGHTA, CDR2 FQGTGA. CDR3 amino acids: CASSTTTGSYIQYF. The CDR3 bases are TGTGCCAGCAGCACCACAACAGGGTCGTACATTCAGTACTTC.

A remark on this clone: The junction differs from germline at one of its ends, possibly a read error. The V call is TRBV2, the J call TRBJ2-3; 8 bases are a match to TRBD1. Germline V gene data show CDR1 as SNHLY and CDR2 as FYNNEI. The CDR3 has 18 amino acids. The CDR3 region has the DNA TGTGCCAGCAGTCCCAACCCCACGACAGGGGATAGTACAGATGCGCAGTATTTT. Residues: CASSPNPTTGDSTDAQYF.

The CDR3 sequence is CAIGTGTWGYTF. DNA for the CDR3: TGTGCCATCGGGACAGGGACCTGGGGCTACACCTTC. The chain recombines TRBV10-3 with TRBJ1-2; 9 nucleotides agree with TRBD1. The CDR3 spans 12 residues. Germline V lookup: CDR1 ENHRY, CDR2 SYGVKD. V lost 8 bases to trimming and J lost 8 bases; unmatched junction nucleotides: 6.

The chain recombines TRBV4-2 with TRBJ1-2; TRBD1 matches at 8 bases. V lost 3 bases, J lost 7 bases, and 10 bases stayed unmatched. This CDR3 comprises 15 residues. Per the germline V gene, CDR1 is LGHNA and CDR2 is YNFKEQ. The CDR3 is CASSQDRVGFLGYTF. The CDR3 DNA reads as TGTGCCAGCAGCCAGGACAGGGTAGGTTTCCTTGGCTACACCTTC.

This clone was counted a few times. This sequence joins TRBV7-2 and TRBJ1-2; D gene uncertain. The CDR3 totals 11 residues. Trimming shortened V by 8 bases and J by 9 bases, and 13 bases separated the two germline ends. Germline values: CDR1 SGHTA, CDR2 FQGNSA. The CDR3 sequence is CASGQVLSYTF. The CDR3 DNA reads TGTGCCAGCGGCCAGGTGTTGAGCTACACCTTC.

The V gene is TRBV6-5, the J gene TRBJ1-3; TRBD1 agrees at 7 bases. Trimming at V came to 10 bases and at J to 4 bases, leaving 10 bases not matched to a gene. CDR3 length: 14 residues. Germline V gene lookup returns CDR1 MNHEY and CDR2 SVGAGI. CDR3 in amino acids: CATQGGARGNTIYF. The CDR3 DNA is TGTGCCACCCAAGGGGGCGCGAGGGGAAACACCATATATTTT.

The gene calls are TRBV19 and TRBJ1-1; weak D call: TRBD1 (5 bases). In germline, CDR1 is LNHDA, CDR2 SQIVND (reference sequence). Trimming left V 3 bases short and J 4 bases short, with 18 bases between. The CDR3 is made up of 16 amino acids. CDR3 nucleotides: TGTGCCAGTAGTATCCCTGGCAGGGCAAAAAGCACTGAAGCTTTCTTT. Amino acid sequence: CASSIPGRAKSTEAFF.

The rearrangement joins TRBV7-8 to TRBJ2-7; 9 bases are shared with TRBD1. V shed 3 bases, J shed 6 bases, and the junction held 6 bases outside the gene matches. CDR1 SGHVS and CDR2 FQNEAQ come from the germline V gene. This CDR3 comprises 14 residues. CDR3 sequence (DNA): TGTGCCAGCAGCTTGGGACAGGGTGATCCCGAGCAGTACTTC. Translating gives CASSLGQGDPEQYF.